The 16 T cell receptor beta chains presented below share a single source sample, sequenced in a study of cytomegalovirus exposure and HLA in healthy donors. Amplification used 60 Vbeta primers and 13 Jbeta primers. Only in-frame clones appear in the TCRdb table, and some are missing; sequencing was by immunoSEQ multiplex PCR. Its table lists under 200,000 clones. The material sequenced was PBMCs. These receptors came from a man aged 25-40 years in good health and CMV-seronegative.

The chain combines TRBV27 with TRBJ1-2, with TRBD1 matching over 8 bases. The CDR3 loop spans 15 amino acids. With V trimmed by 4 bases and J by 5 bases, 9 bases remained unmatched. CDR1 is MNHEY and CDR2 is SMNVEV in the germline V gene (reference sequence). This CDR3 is CASSSGGRVTYGYTF. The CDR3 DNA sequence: TGTGCCAGCAGTTCAGGGGGCAGGGTTACTTATGGCTACACCTTC.

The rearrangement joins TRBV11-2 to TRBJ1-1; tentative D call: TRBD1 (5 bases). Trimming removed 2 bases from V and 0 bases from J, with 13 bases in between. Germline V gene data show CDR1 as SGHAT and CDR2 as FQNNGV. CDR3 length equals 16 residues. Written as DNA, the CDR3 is TGTGCCAGCAGCTTAAAGTCAATGACAGTGAACACTGAAGCTTTCTTT. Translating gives CASSLKSMTVNTEAFF.

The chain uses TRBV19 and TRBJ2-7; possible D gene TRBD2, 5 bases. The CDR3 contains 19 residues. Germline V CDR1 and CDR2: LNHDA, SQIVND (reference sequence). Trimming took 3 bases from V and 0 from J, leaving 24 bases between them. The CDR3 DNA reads TGTGCCAGTAGTATCCGATCCGGGCTCGGGGTCAGCAGCTCCTACGAGCAGTACTTC. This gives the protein CASSIRSGLGVSSSYEQYF.

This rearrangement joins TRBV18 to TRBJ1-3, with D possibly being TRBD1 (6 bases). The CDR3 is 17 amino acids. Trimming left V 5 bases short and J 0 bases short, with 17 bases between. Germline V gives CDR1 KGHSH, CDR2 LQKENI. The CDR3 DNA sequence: TGTGCCAGCTCAGAAAACAGGGAGCTGATCTCTGGAAACACCATATATTTT. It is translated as CASSENRELISGNTIYF.

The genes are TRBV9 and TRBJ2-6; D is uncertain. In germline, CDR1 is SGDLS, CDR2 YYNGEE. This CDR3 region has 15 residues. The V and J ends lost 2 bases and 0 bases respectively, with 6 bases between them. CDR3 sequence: CASSVLFSGANVLTF. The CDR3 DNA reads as TGTGCCAGCAGCGTCCTTTTCTCTGGGGCCAACGTCCTGACTTTC.

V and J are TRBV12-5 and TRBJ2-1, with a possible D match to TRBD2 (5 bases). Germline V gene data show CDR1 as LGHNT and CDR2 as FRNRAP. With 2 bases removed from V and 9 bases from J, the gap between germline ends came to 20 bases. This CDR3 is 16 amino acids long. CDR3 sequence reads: CASGLMVASRDGEQFF. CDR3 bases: TGTGCTAGTGGTTTGATGGTGGCTAGCCGGGATGGTGAGCAGTTCTTC.

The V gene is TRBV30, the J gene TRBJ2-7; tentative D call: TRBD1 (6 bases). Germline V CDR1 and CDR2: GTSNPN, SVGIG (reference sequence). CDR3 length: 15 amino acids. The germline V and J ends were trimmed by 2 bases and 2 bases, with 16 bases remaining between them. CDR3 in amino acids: CAWSPWDTKTYEQYF. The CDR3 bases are TGTGCCTGGAGTCCTTGGGACACCAAAACCTACGAGCAGTACTTC.

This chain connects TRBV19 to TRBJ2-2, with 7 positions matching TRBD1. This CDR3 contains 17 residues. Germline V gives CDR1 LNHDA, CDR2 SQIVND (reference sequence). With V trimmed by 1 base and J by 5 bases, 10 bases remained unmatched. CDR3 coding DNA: TGTGCCAGTAGTATAGGGGACAGAGCGAGGAAAACCGGGGAGCTGTTTTTT. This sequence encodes CASSIGDRARKTGELFF.

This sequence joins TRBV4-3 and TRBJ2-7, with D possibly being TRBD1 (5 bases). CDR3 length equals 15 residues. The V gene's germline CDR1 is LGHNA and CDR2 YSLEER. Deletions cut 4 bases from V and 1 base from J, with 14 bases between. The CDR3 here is CASSRRGRTSYEQYF. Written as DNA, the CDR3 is TGCGCCAGCAGCCGTAGGGGCCGCACATCCTACGAGCAGTACTTC.

CDR3: CASSYSSQGAFHEQFF. The CDR3 bases are TGTGCCAGCAGTTACTCGAGTCAGGGGGCTTTCCATGAGCAGTTCTTC. The chain links TRBV6-5 to TRBJ2-1, with 8 bases matching TRBD1. The CDR3 length is 16 residues. The germline V gene has CDR1 MNHEY and CDR2 SVGAGI. J gave up 8 bases and V 0 bases, and 9 bases lay outside the gene matches.

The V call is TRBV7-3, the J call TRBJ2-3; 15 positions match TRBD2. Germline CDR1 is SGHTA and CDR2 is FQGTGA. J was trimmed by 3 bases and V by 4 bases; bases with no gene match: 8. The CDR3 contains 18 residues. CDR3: CASSSGLAGGEFTDTQYF. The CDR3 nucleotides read TGTGCCAGCAGCTCAGGACTAGCGGGAGGGGAGTTTACAGATACGCAGTATTTT.

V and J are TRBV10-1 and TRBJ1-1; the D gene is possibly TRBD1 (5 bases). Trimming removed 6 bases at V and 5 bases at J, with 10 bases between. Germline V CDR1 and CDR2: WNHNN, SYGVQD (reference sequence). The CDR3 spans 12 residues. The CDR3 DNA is TGCGCCAGCAGCCCTCAGGGTACTGAAGCTTTCTTT. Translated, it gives CASSPQGTEAFF.

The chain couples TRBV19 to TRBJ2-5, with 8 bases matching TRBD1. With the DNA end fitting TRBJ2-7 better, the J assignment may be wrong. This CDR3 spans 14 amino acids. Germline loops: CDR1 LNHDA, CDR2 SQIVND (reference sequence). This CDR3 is CASSIAQGDYEQYF. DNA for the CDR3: TGTGCCAGTAGTATAGCACAGGGGGACTACGAGCAGTACTTC.

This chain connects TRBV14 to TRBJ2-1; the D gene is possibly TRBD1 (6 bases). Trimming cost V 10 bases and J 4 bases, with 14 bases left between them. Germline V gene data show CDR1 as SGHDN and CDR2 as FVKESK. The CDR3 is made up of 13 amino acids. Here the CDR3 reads CATRDIGYNEQFF. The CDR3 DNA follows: TGTGCCACCCGGGACATAGGTTACAATGAGCAGTTCTTC. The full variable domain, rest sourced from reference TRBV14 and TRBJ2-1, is EAGVTQFPSHSVIEKGQTVTLRCDPISGHDNLYWYRRVMGKEIKFLLHFVKESKQDESGMPNNRFLAERTGGTYSTLKVQPAELEDSGVYFCATRDIGYNEQFFGPGTRLTVL.

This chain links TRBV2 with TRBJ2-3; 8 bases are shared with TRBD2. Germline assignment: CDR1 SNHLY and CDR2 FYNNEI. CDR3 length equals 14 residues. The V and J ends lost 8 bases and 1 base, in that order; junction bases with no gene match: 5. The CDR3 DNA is TGTGCCAGCCTGGGACTAGGCGGCACAGATACGCAGTATTTT. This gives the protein CASLGLGGTDTQYF.

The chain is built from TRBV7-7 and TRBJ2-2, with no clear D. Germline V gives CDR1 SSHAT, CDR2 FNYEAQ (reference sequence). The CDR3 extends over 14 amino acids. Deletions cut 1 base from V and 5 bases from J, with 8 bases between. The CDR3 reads CASSLDPGTGELFF. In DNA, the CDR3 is TGTGCCAGCAGCTTAGACCCAGGAACCGGGGAGCTGTTTTTT. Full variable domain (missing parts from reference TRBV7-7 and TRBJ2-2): GAGVSQSPRYKVTKRGQDVTLRCDPISSHATLYWYQQALGQGPEFLTYFNYEAQPDKSGLPSDRFSAERPEGSISTLTIQRTEQRDSAMYRCASSLDPGTGELFFGEGSRLTVL.